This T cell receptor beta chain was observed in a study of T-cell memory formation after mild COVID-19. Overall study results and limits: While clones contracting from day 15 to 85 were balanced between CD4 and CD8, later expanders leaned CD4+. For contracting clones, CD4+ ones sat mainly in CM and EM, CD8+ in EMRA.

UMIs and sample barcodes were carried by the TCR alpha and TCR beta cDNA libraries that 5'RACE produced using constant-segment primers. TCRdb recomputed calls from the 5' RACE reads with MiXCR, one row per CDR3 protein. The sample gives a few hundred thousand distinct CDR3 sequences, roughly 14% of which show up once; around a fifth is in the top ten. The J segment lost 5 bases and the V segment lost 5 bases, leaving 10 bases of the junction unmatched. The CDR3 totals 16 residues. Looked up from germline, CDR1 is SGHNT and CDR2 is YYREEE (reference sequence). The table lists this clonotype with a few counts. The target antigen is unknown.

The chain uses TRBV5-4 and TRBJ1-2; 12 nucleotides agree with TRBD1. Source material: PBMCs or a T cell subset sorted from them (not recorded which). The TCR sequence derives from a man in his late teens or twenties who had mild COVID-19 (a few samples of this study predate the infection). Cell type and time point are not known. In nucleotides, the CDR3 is TGTGCCAGCAGTTCCGGGACAGGGGGCGCGGCTTATGGCTACACCTTC. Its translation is CASSSGTGGAAYGYTF.